This T cell receptor beta chain was observed in a study of T-cell reconstitution after alpha-beta-depleted transplantation in children. Study findings and constraints: Newly produced T cells mostly provided counts and TCRbeta diversity after one year, as hyperexpanded clones declined.

As it was prepared, the TCRbeta library received unique molecular identifiers. MiXCR was run by TCRdb on the PCR reads, yielding one entry per CDR3 protein. The sample lists around 190,000 distinct CDR3 sequences, about 7% occurring once. In its sample, this clonotype was seen many times. Its antigen is as yet unknown. This CDR3 comprises 16 residues. Trimming pared 2 bases from V and 0 bases from J, leaving 13 bases between. Germline V lookup: CDR1 MNHEY, CDR2 SVGAGI. The specimen was PBMCs, collected before TCRalphabeta/CD19-depleted stem cell transplant. This chain links TRBV6-5 with TRBJ1-1; D might be TRBD1 (5 bases). The receptor was derived from a boy aged 2 to 9 with acute lymphoblastic leukemia, due to receive a stem cell transplant. Here the CDR3 reads CASSYDGAPLNTEAFF. CDR3 bases: TGTGCCAGCAGTTACGACGGGGCCCCCTTGAACACTGAAGCTTTCTTT.